The next 16 T cell receptor beta chains were all read from a single sample in a study of shared clonotypes between healthy human individuals. Measured with immunoSEQ multiplex PCR; TCRdb has only the in-frame clones, and not every one. The sample lists some 1,400,000 clones, around 97% occurring once. Specimen: naive CD4+ T cells sorted from blood. Subset specified: CD45RA+ positively selected. These receptor sequences come from a man aged 25 to 45 in good health.

The V gene is TRBV2, the J gene TRBJ2-3; D is unresolved. CDR1 SNHLY and CDR2 FYNNEI come from the germline V gene. The germline V and J ends were trimmed by 11 bases and 0 bases, with 15 bases remaining between them. The CDR3 is 14 residues long. CDR3 protein: CAGKVSPSTDTQYF. The DNA of the CDR3 is TGTGCCGGGAAGGTATCCCCTAGCACAGATACGCAGTATTTT.

The V and J genes are TRBV7-2 and TRBJ1-3, with 7 bases aligning to TRBD1. Trimming cost V 5 bases and J 2 bases; bases outside gene matches: 6. Germline V gene lookup returns CDR1 SGHTA and CDR2 FQGNSA. There are 15 residues in the CDR3. The DNA for the CDR3 is TGTGCCAGCAGCCTCAACGACAGGGCTGGAAACACCATATATTTT. Protein sequence: CASSLNDRAGNTIYF.

The chain has TRBV2 and TRBJ2-2, with D tentatively TRBD2 (5 bases). V lost 5 bases, J lost 6 bases, and 10 bases lay in between. The CDR3 consists of 13 residues. CDR1 is SNHLY and CDR2 is FYNNEI in the germline V gene. CDR3 nucleotides: TGTGCCAGCAGTCGGGGTACGGCCGGGGAGCTGTTTTTT. Translating it yields CASSRGTAGELFF.

This chain's CDR3 is CASSEQGFSNQPQHF. The CDR3 nucleotides read TGTGCCAGCAGTGAGCAGGGTTTTAGCAATCAGCCCCAGCATTTT. The chain combines TRBV6-1 with TRBJ1-5; D might be TRBD1 (5 bases). CDR1 and CDR2 from the germline V gene are MNHNS and SASEGT. CDR3 length: 15 residues. V was shortened by 3 bases and J by 0 bases, with 9 bases between the two germline ends.

V usage is TRBV28 and J usage is TRBJ2-7; a weak D match, TRBD2 (6 bases). Per germline, CDR1 MDHEN and CDR2 SYDVKM. The CDR3 totals 16 residues. V was cut by 3 bases and J by 0 bases, with 15 bases left in between. CDR3: CASSLQGLESSYEQYF. In DNA, the CDR3 is TGTGCCAGCAGTTTGCAGGGACTCGAGAGCTCCTACGAGCAGTACTTC.

This chain uses TRBV7-8 with TRBJ2-5; no firm D call. The CDR3 covers 14 residues. V gave up 4 bases and J gave up 1 base, with 10 bases separating them. CDR1 is SGHVS, CDR2 FQNEAQ, per germline. CDR3 region: CASSSHRAQETQYF. The CDR3 DNA reads TGTGCCAGCAGCTCCCACCGGGCCCAAGAGACCCAGTACTTC.

This sequence joins TRBV18 and TRBJ2-3, with 9 bases that match TRBD1. The germline CDR1 and CDR2 sequences are KGHSH and LQKENI. This CDR3 is built from 17 residues. The trim removed 3 bases at V and 4 bases at J, leaving 11 bases unmatched. The DNA for the CDR3 is TGTGCCAGCTCACCCAAGTTGGCCTGGACAGGGGCAGATACGCAGTATTTT. It specifies CASSPKLAWTGADTQYF.

The table lists this clone with a few counts. The chain uses TRBV2 and TRBJ1-1; tentative D call: TRBD1 (6 bases). The germline gives CDR1 SNHLY, CDR2 FYNNEI. This CDR3 has 14 amino acids. With 6 bases removed from V and 4 bases from J, the gap between germline ends came to 15 bases. This CDR3 reads CASRGRGSGTEAFF. The CDR3 DNA is TGTGCCAGCAGAGGAAGGGGGTCAGGCACTGAAGCTTTCTTT.

The V and J genes are TRBV7-2 and TRBJ2-1, with 7 bases fitting TRBD2. CDR3 length equals 16 residues. V lost 0 bases, J lost 8 bases, and 10 bases stayed unmatched. Germline loops: CDR1 SGHTA, CDR2 FQGNSA. The CDR3 DNA sequence: TGTGCCAGCAGCTTAGCTGGGGGGGTATTCGTCCATGAGCAGTTCTTC. Residues: CASSLAGGVFVHEQFF.

CDR3 in amino acids: CASRIESRTGELFF. CDR3 coding DNA: TGTGCCAGCAGGATCGAGAGTCGTACCGGGGAGCTGTTTTTT. J is TRBJ2-2 and V is TRBV2; D unclear. The V and J ends lost 6 bases and 5 bases respectively, with 13 bases between them. The CDR3 has 14 residues. Per the germline V gene, CDR1 is SNHLY and CDR2 is FYNNEI.

The CDR3 DNA reads as TGTGCCAGCAGCTTAGGACGTCTAGGCGGCAATGAGCAGTTCTTC. Translating gives CASSLGRLGGNEQFF. J is TRBJ2-1 and V is TRBV7-9; D ambiguous. This CDR3 is 15 amino acids long. V gave up 1 base and J gave up 6 bases, with 13 bases separating them. Germline-derived CDR1 and CDR2 are SEHNR and FQNEAQ (reference sequence).

This sequence joins TRBV19 and TRBJ2-7, with 7 bases lining up with TRBD1. After removal of 5 bases from V and 0 bases from J, the junction contained 4 bases not matched to a gene. This CDR3 spans 14 amino acids. Looked up from germline, CDR1 is LNHDA and CDR2 is SQIVND (reference sequence). The DNA of the CDR3 is TGTGCCAGTAGTCGACAGGGAGACTCCTACGAGCAGTACTTC. Encoded protein: CASSRQGDSYEQYF.

Concerning this clone: Other nucleotide sequences from this sample produce the same CDR3. The chain links TRBV18 to TRBJ2-2; D is uncertain. The germline CDR1 and CDR2 sequences are KGHSH and LQKENI. The V and J ends lost 4 bases and 4 bases respectively, with 4 bases between them. There are 12 residues in the CDR3. The DNA for the CDR3 is TGTGCCAGCTCACGAGGCACCGGGGAGCTGTTTTTT. This codes for CASSRGTGELFF.

This clone was seen a single time. The chain employs TRBV19 and TRBJ1-4; possible D gene TRBD1, 5 bases. This CDR3 contains 14 residues. Trimming shortened V by 8 bases and J by 10 bases, and 20 bases separated the two germline ends. Germline lookup yields CDR1 LNHDA and CDR2 SQIVND (reference sequence). The CDR3 reads CASAKENRSAKLFF. The CDR3, as DNA: TGTGCCAGTGCAAAGGAAAACAGGTCCGCAAAACTGTTTTTT.

As regards this clone: Other DNA sequences within the sample encode an identical CDR3. This chain uses TRBV5-6 with TRBJ1-5; TRBD1 agrees at 8 bases. Germline V gene sequence: CDR1 SGHDT, CDR2 YYEEEE. CDR3 size: 14 residues. Trimming cost V 0 bases and J 7 bases; bases outside gene matches: 3. The DNA of the CDR3 is TGTGCCAGCAGCTTGGCAGGGGGCGGCCAGCCCCAGCATTTT. Translated, it gives CASSLAGGGQPQHF.

This chain connects TRBV5-4 to TRBJ2-5, with 7 bases matching TRBD1. V was clipped by 3 bases and J by 0 bases; unmatched bases: 5. CDR1 is SGHNT and CDR2 is YYREEE in the germline V gene (reference sequence). The CDR3 runs 15 residues. CDR3 sequence: CASSSDRKYQETQYF. CDR3 coding DNA: TGTGCCAGCAGCTCGGACAGGAAGTACCAAGAGACCCAGTACTTC.